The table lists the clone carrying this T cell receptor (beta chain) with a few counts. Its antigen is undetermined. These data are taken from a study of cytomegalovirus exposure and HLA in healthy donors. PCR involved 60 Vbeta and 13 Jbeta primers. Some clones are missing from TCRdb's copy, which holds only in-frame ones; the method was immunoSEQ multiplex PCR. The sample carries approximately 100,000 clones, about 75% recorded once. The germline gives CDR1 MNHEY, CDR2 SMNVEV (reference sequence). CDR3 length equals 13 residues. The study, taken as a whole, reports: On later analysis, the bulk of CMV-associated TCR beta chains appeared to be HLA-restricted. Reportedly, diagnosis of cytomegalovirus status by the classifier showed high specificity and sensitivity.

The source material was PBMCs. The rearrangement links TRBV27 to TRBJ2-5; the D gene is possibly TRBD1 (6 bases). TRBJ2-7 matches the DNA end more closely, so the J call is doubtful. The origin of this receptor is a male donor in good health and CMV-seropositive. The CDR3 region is CASSFQGPVEQYF. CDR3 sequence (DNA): TGTGCCAGCAGTTTCCAGGGGCCCGTCGAGCAGTACTTC.